This TCR beta chain appears in the sequencing data of a study of T cell repertoires in cytomegalovirus infection. This CDR3 comprises 12 residues. CDR1 and CDR2 (germline): SGHTA, FQGNSA. Trimming took off 5 bases at V and 7 bases at J, with 11 bases between the two ends. Many counts were recorded for this clonotype. Antigen specificity is unknown. MiXCR, run by TCRdb on the reads, gives a single entry per CDR3 protein. The data contain approximately 310,000 distinct CDR3 sequences, just under 25% of them singletons. Study results and limitations: Accumulated public TCR beta family frequency recognized individuals carrying CMV together with the relevant HLA. Dominating the ex vivo response were HLA-C-restricted CMV-specific TCR beta clonotypes.

V usage is TRBV7-2 and J usage is TRBJ1-1; perhaps TRBD1 as D (6 bases). The TCR sequence derives from a human donor in good health (CMV status not recorded). Some clones in this sample may be carry-over from other donors' samples. The sequenced sample was cultured PBMCs, obtained from culture after CMV antigen stimulation. The CDR3 bases are TGTGCCAGCAGCCCAGTGACAGGTGAAGCTTTCTTT. Translation: CASSPVTGEAFF.